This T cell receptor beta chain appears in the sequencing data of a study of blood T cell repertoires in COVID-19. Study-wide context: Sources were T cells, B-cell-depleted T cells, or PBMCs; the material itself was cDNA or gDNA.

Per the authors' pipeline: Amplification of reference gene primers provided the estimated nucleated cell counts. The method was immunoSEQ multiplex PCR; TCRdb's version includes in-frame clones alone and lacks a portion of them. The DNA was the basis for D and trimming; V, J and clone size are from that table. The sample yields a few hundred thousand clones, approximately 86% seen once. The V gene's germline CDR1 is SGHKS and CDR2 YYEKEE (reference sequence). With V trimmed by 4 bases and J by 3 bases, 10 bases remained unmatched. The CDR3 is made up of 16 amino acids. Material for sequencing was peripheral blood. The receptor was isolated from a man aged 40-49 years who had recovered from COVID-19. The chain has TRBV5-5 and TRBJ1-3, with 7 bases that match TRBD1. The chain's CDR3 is CASSRVGTVGGNTIYF. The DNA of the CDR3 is TGTGCCAGCAGCCGCGTCGGGACAGTAGGTGGAAACACCATATATTTT.